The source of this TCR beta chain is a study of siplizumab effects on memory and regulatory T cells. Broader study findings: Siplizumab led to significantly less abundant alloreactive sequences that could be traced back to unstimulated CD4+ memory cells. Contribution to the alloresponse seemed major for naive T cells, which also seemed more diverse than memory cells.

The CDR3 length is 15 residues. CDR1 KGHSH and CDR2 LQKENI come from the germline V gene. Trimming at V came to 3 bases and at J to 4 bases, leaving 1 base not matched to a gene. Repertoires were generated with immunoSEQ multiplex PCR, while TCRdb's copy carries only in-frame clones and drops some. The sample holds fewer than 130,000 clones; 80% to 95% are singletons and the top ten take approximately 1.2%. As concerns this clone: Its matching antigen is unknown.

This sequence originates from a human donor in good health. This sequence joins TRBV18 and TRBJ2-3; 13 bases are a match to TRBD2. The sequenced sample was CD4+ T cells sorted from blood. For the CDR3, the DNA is TGTGCCAGCTCACCTGGACTAGCGGGAGCAGATACGCAGTATTTT. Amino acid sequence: CASSPGLAGADTQYF.